The 23 T cell receptor beta chains below were found in one sample sequenced in a study of T cells after somatic rescue of genetic block. Some clones are missing from TCRdb's copy, which holds only in-frame ones; the method was immunoSEQ multiplex PCR. This sample carries 80,000 to 90,000 clones, 80% to 90% of them seen once, and the ten largest clones take roughly 1.7%. The sequenced sample was peripheral blood mononuclear cells (PBMCs). The receptors were sampled from a woman aged 18-29 years.

The chain links TRBV19 to TRBJ1-1, with 8 bases aligning to TRBD1. The CDR3 is 13 residues long. V shed 3 bases and J 5 bases; nucleotides not matched to a gene: 2. Germline V CDR1 and CDR2: LNHDA, SQIVND (reference sequence). The CDR3 here is CASSINRGTEAFF. The DNA of the CDR3 is TGTGCCAGTAGTATCAACAGGGGGACTGAAGCTTTCTTT. The entire variable domain, with the rest obtained from reference TRBV19 and TRBJ1-1, is as follows: DGGITQSPKYLFRKEGQNVTLSCEQNLNHDAMYWYRQDPGQGLRLIYYSQIVNDFQKGDIAEGYSVSREKKESFPLTVTSAQKNPTAFYLCASSINRGTEAFFGQGTRLTVV.

The CDR3 region is CASSLALGSQETQYF. The DNA of the CDR3 is TGCGCCAGCAGCTTGGCCTTGGGCAGCCAAGAGACCCAGTACTTC. The chain has TRBV5-1 and TRBJ2-5; D gene ambiguous. The CDR3 extends over 15 amino acids. Germline CDR1 SGHRS, CDR2 YFSETQ. V lost 0 bases and J lost 1, with 10 bases in between.

The rearrangement uses TRBV27 and TRBJ1-4; D unresolved. This CDR3 region has 14 residues. V dropped 6 bases and J dropped 7 bases, with 15 bases sitting between them. The germline V gene has CDR1 MNHEY and CDR2 SMNVEV (reference sequence). CDR3 DNA sequence: TGTGCCAGCAGGAGACACCGGGTCGGTGAAAAACTGTTTTTT. Its translation is CASRRHRVGEKLFF.

The chain is built from TRBV15 and TRBJ2-2, with 7 bases aligning to TRBD2. The V and J ends lost 11 bases and 1 base, in that order; junction bases with no gene match: 7. CDR1 is LNHNV and CDR2 is YYDKDF in the germline V gene (reference sequence). The CDR3 spans 14 residues. The CDR3 sequence: CAVSLAVNTGELFF. CDR3 nucleotides: TGTGCCGTGTCGCTAGCGGTGAACACCGGGGAGCTGTTTTTT.

V gene TRBV12-5 combines with J gene TRBJ1-1, with D possibly being TRBD1 (6 bases). Germline V gene data show CDR1 as LGHNT and CDR2 as FRNRAP. V gave up 0 bases and J gave up 8 bases, with 13 bases separating them. The CDR3 contains 14 residues. Here the CDR3 DNA reads TGTGCTAGTGGTTTGGTAGGACAGACGAGGGAAGCTTTCTTT. Amino acid sequence: CASGLVGQTREAFF. Filled out from reference TRBV12-5 and TRBJ1-1, the complete variable domain reads DARVTQTPRHKVTEMGQEVTMRCQPILGHNTVFWYRQTMMQGLELLAYFRNRAPLDDSGMPKDRFSAEMPDATLATLKIQPSEPRDSAVYFCASGLVGQTREAFFGQGTRLTVV.

This sequence joins TRBV27 and TRBJ2-7, with a tentative D call TRBD2 (7 bases). Looked up from germline, CDR1 is MNHEY and CDR2 is SMNVEV (reference sequence). This CDR3 has 15 amino acids. Trimming cost V 5 bases and J 2 bases, with 16 bases left between them. The CDR3 region is CASSPRGGPTYEQYF. The CDR3 nucleotides are TGTGCCAGCAGTCCAAGGGGGGGCCCGACCTACGAGCAGTACTTC.

This CDR3 is CASSLGRLAGGRGETQYF. CDR3 bases: TGTGCCAGCAGCTTAGGACGACTAGCGGGAGGCCGTGGAGAGACCCAGTACTTC. The chain carries TRBV7-2 and TRBJ2-5, with 13 bases that match TRBD2. The germline V gene has CDR1 SGHTA and CDR2 FQGNSA. The V and J ends lost 1 base and 4 bases, in that order; junction bases with no gene match: 9. The CDR3 spans 18 residues.

This sequence joins TRBV5-1 and TRBJ2-5; TRBD1 matches 7 bases. The end of the DNA aligns better with TRBJ2-7, so the J call may be wrong. This CDR3 is built from 12 residues. Germline V gives CDR1 SGHRS, CDR2 YFSETQ. Written as DNA, the CDR3 is TGCGCCAGGAACAGGGGACCCTACGAGCAGTACTTC. It is translated as CARNRGPYEQYF.

The V call is TRBV5-5, the J call TRBJ1-5; D possibly corresponds to TRBD1 (5 bases). The CDR3 has 17 residues. V was trimmed by 4 bases and J by 8 bases, leaving 25 bases between them. The V gene's germline CDR1 is SGHKS and CDR2 YYEKEE (reference sequence). CDR3 coding DNA: TGTGCCAGCAGCACTACCCCCCCCGGGCCCATGGGGGAGCCCCAGCATTTT. Its translation is CASSTTPPGPMGEPQHF.

The rearrangement uses TRBV28 and TRBJ2-6; D is undetermined. CDR1 MDHEN and CDR2 SYDVKM come from the germline V gene. CDR3 length: 12 residues. The V gene lost 7 bases and the J gene lost 0 bases, with 1 base spanning the gap. This CDR3 is CASTSGANVLTF. For the CDR3, the DNA is TGTGCCAGCACCTCTGGGGCCAACGTCCTGACTTTC.

The chain is built from TRBV10-3 and TRBJ2-7, with 9 bases aligning to TRBD1. Germline V CDR1 and CDR2: ENHRY, SYGVKD. This CDR3 contains 14 residues. The CDR3: CASQTGTGLNEQYF. For the CDR3, the DNA is TGTGCTAGCCAGACCGGGACAGGGCTTAACGAGCAGTACTTC.

This sequence joins TRBV25-1 and TRBJ2-5; no firm D call. Germline V lookup: CDR1 MGHDK, CDR2 SYGVNS. The CDR3 is 14 residues long. V shed 2 bases and J shed 5 bases, with 12 bases lying between them. DNA of the CDR3: TGTGCCAGCAGTGAACCGTACCCCCCCGAGACCCAGTACTTC. It encodes CASSEPYPPETQYF.

This clone has just a few counts. Other DNA sequences in this specimen translate into the identical CDR3. The genes are TRBV5-1 and TRBJ2-3, with D perhaps matching TRBD2 (6 bases). The V end lost 7 bases, the J end lost 4 bases, and 25 bases lay between the germline ends. Germline loops: CDR1 SGHRS, CDR2 YFSETQ. The CDR3 extends over 17 amino acids. This CDR3 is CASRNGLGGGPADTQYF. As DNA, the CDR3 is TGCGCCAGCCGCAATGGGCTGGGGGGAGGTCCAGCAGATACGCAGTATTTT.

The chain carries TRBV2 and TRBJ2-5, with 12 bases identical to TRBD1. V lost 10 bases, J lost 4 bases, and 7 bases stayed unmatched. In germline, CDR1 is SNHLY, CDR2 FYNNEI. CDR3 length: 14 amino acids. The CDR3 spells CATTRDRGRETQYF. CDR3 nucleotides: TGTGCCACCACCCGGGACAGGGGGCGAGAGACCCAGTACTTC.

This chain links TRBV27 with TRBJ2-1; TRBD1 or TRBD2 may be the D gene (5 bases each). CDR1 and CDR2 from the germline V gene are MNHEY and SMNVEV (reference sequence). The length of the CDR3 is 17 residues. V lost 4 bases to trimming and J lost 2 bases, with 18 bases between them. In DNA, the CDR3 is TGTGCCAGCAGTTCCATGTGGGGGAGCAGGACCTACAATGAGCAGTTCTTC. It translates to CASSSMWGSRTYNEQFF.

The chain has TRBV28 and TRBJ2-1; tentatively, D is TRBD1 or TRBD2 (5 bases each). The V end lost 6 bases, the J end lost 8 bases, and 29 bases lay between the germline ends. CDR1 is MDHEN, CDR2 SYDVKM, per germline. This CDR3 has 18 amino acids. CDR3 in amino acids: CASSVGRHWGTRLDEQFF. The DNA of the CDR3 is TGTGCCAGCAGCGTGGGTCGGCATTGGGGGACCCGGCTAGATGAGCAGTTCTTC. The full variable domain, rest sourced from reference TRBV28 and TRBJ2-1, is DVKVTQSSRYLVKRTGEKVFLECVQDMDHENMFWYRQDPGLGLRLIYFSYDVKMKEKGDIPEGYSVSREKKERFSLILESASTNQTSMYLCASSVGRHWGTRLDEQFFGPGTRLTVL.

The CDR3 DNA follows: TGCAGTGCTAGCGTTTTAGGTGAGCAGTTCTTC. As protein: CSASVLGEQFF. This chain joins TRBV20-1 and TRBJ2-1; D call uncertain. V lost 3 bases and J lost 9, with 9 bases in between. Germline loops: CDR1 DFQATT, CDR2 SNEGSKA (reference sequence). The length of the CDR3 is 11 residues.

This clone showed up just a few times. The rearrangement links TRBV11-2 to TRBJ2-7; D is perhaps TRBD1 (7 bases). CDR3 length: 13 residues. Per the germline V gene, CDR1 is SGHAT and CDR2 is FQNNGV. Trimming took off 5 bases at V and 6 bases at J, with 14 bases between the two ends. The CDR3 DNA reads TGTGCCAGCAGCCCATACAGGGGACTCGAGCAGTACTTC. Translating it yields CASSPYRGLEQYF.

This chain connects TRBV7-8 to TRBJ1-1; no firm D call. The CDR3 has 17 residues. CDR1 and CDR2 (germline): SGHVS, FQNEAQ. The V end was cut by 8 bases, the J end by 0 bases, with 22 bases between. The CDR3 protein is CASGETPPGPMNTEAFF. The CDR3 DNA follows: TGTGCCAGCGGGGAGACACCTCCGGGCCCCATGAACACTGAAGCTTTCTTT.

This chain links TRBV18 with TRBJ2-5; D is ambiguous. V lost 2 bases and J 2 bases, leaving 3 bases between the germline ends. The V gene's germline CDR1 is KGHSH and CDR2 LQKENI. The CDR3 spans 12 residues. The CDR3 nucleotides read TGTGCCAGCTCACCAGCACAAGAGACCCAGTACTTC. It codes for CASSPAQETQYF.

The chain is built from TRBV9 and TRBJ2-7; 10 nucleotides align to TRBD2. This CDR3 has 15 residues. Germline V gene lookup returns CDR1 SGDLS and CDR2 YYNGEE. J lost 3 bases, V lost 0 bases, and 3 bases had no gene match. The CDR3 loop is CASSVGLAGDYEQYF. The CDR3, as DNA: TGTGCCAGCAGCGTAGGGCTAGCGGGAGACTACGAGCAGTACTTC. Based on the CDR3 plus reference TRBV9 and TRBJ2-7, the full variable domain is DSGVTQTPKHLITATGQRVTLRCSPRSGDLSVYWYQQSLDQGLQFLIQYYNGEERAKGNILERFSAQQFPDLHSELNLSSLELGDSALYFCASSVGLAGDYEQYFGPGTRLTVT.

This clone was detected only a few times. The V gene is TRBV12-5, the J gene TRBJ1-2; a weak D match, TRBD1 (5 bases). The V and J ends lost 3 bases and 11 bases respectively, with 16 bases between them. CDR3 length: 13 residues. CDR1 LGHNT and CDR2 FRNRAP come from the germline V gene. CDR3 sequence reads: CASGFPRVGGYTF. For the CDR3, the DNA is TGTGCTAGTGGTTTTCCCCGAGTCGGGGGGTACACCTTC.

The V and J genes are TRBV7-8 and TRBJ2-1; 9 bases line up with TRBD2. Germline CDR1 reads SGHVS; CDR2 reads FQNEAQ. Unmatched junction bases numbered 8, after V lost 2 bases and J lost 9 bases. The CDR3 runs to 15 residues. The CDR3 reads CASSLWAGGPGEQFF. As DNA, the CDR3 is TGTGCCAGCAGCTTATGGGCGGGAGGGCCTGGTGAGCAGTTCTTC.